Following are 5 T cell receptor beta chains from one sample sequenced in a study of T-cell memory formation after mild COVID-19 (dated by TCRdb to 2020 to 2023). Library construction relied on 5' RACE. The sample was run on an Illumina NovaSeq 6000. TCRdb reprocessed the public reads (quality trimming at Q25 with fastp, clone calling with MiXCR) and kept in-frame beta chains. CDR3 protein sequences are deduplicated, and each keeps its most common genes and DNA. The sample contains hundreds of thousands of distinct CDR3 sequences, about 20% of them found a single time. Jointly, the top ten make up about 8.2% of the sample. Sequencing input: PBMCs or a T cell subset sorted from them (not recorded which). The receptors were gathered from an adult woman who had mild COVID-19 (a few samples of this study predate the infection). The sample titles of this study are shuffled in the database, so cell type and time point are left out; the donor was told from shared clones.

The chain links TRBV6-2 or TRBV6-3 to TRBJ1-6, with D possibly matching TRBD1 (6 bases). The germline V gene encodes CDR1 MNHEY and CDR2 SVGEGT. The CDR3 runs to 15 residues. V was clipped by 7 bases and J by 13 bases, with 23 bases between them. DNA of the CDR3: TGTGCCAGCACCAACGGGCAGGGGATGGGCGACCCCCTCCACTTT. Protein: CASTNGQGMGDPLHF.

There are many counts of this clonotype. The chain joins TRBV12-3 or TRBV12-4 to TRBJ2-2; 7 nucleotides line up with TRBD1. Trimming at V came to 3 bases and at J to 5 bases, leaving 6 bases not matched to a gene. This CDR3 region has 15 residues. The CDR3 sequence: CASSLPRGRTGELFF. The CDR3 DNA reads as TGTGCCAGCAGTTTGCCAAGGGGGCGGACCGGGGAGCTGTTTTTT.

The chain is built from TRBV29-1 and TRBJ2-5, with no clear D. The CDR3 sequence is 13 residues long. Per the germline V gene, CDR1 is SQVTM and CDR2 is ANQGSEA. The V gene lost 1 base and the J gene lost 1 base, with 7 bases spanning the gap. CDR3 nucleotide sequence: TGCAGCGTTGAAGCCCGGACCCAAGAGACCCAGTACTTC. It yields the protein CSVEARTQETQYF.

This clonotype came up a few times. The CDR3 is CASSSRVLTEAFF. The CDR3 DNA reads as TGTGCCAGCAGCTCCCGGGTTTTGACTGAAGCTTTCTTT. V is TRBV7-2 and J is TRBJ1-1; no reliable D call. This CDR3 comprises 13 residues. Deletions cut 4 bases from V and 5 bases from J, with 11 bases between. The germline V gene encodes CDR1 SGHTA and CDR2 FQGNSA.

V usage is TRBV4-3 and J usage is TRBJ2-3, with TRBD2 identical over 9 bases. Germline loops: CDR1 LGHNA, CDR2 YSLEER. The junction had 4 bases not matched to a gene; V was cut back by 4 bases and J by 5 bases. This CDR3 contains 14 residues. As DNA, the CDR3 is TGCGCCAGCAGCCGGGCGGGAGGGATAGATACGCAGTATTTT. It encodes CASSRAGGIDTQYF.